The 8 T cell receptor beta chains below were found in one sample sequenced in a study of T cells in Graves' hyperthyroidism and ophthalmopathy. Amplification targeted TCR beta CDR3 regions from RNA transcripts. Carried out on the TCR CDR3, a first-round RT-PCR used the HTBI primer set. TCRdb re-derived calls from the multiplex PCR reads in MiXCR, one entry per CDR3 protein. Of 490,000 or so distinct CDR3 sequences listed, about 15% are singletons. The sequenced sample consisted of blood. The receptors here all came from a woman in her 30s with Graves' ophthalmopathy.

The chain combines TRBV12-3 or TRBV12-4 with TRBJ2-7; 9 bases agree with TRBD2. The V and J ends lost 5 bases and 1 base, in that order; junction bases with no gene match: 9. The CDR3 contains 16 residues. CDR3 nucleotide sequence: TGTGCCAGCAGTCAATTTCCGGGACTAGCTTCCTACGAGCAGTACTTC. Protein product: CASSQFPGLASYEQYF.

In its sample, this clonotype was seen many times. The rearrangement joins TRBV2 to TRBJ2-1; 10 bases match TRBD2. Germline lookup yields CDR1 SNHLY and CDR2 FYNNEI. The CDR3 is 14 amino acids. J lost 9 bases, V lost 7 bases, and 9 bases had no gene match. In DNA, the CDR3 is TGTGCCAGCACCCTACAGCGGGAGGGGGGTGAGCAGTTCTTC. Translated, it gives CASTLQREGGEQFF.

The rearrangement joins TRBV6-1 to TRBJ2-7; D is undetermined. CDR3 length: 13 residues. V lost 5 bases and J lost 3, with 11 bases in between. CDR1 is MNHNS and CDR2 is SASEGT in the germline V gene. CDR3 sequence: CASSRYNYYEQYF. Written as DNA, the CDR3 is TGTGCCAGCAGTCGCTATAATTACTACGAGCAGTACTTC.

This clonotype appeared many times. The gene calls are TRBV18 and TRBJ2-5; D is tentatively TRBD1 or TRBD2 (5 bases each). The CDR3 consists of 15 residues. Germline V lookup: CDR1 KGHSH, CDR2 LQKENI. Trimming took off 1 base at V and 1 base at J, with 10 bases between the two ends. The CDR3 here is CASSPLRGPQETQYF. In DNA, the CDR3 is TGTGCCAGCTCACCACTTCGGGGACCCCAAGAGACCCAGTACTTC.

The genes are TRBV29-1 and TRBJ1-2; D uncertain. Germline V gene lookup returns CDR1 SQVTM and CDR2 ANQGSEA. The length of the CDR3 is 13 residues. The V end was cut by 1 base, the J end by 8 bases, with 14 bases between. CDR3 protein: CSVEGSPLKGYTF. The CDR3 DNA reads as TGCAGCGTTGAAGGCAGCCCACTAAAGGGCTACACCTTC.

This clonotype was observed a few times. The chain joins TRBV15 to TRBJ1-2, with D perhaps matching TRBD1 (5 bases). V lost 4 bases, J lost 4 bases, and 7 bases lay in between. The CDR3 covers 12 residues. Germline values: CDR1 LNHNV, CDR2 YYDKDF (reference sequence). CDR3 nucleotide sequence: TGTGCCACCAGCAAAGGGGCCTATGGCTACACCTTC. Its translation is CATSKGAYGYTF.

The chain recombines TRBV28 with TRBJ1-2; D unclear. The CDR3 spans 14 residues. CDR1 is MDHEN and CDR2 is SYDVKM in the germline V gene. The V end lost 7 bases, the J end lost 6 bases, and 18 bases lay between the germline ends. For the CDR3, the DNA is TGTGCCAGCACCATTCTCGGAAAACGGGATGGCTACACCTTC. Amino acid sequence: CASTILGKRDGYTF.

Only a few counts were recorded for this clonotype. The chain has TRBV19 and TRBJ2-7; D call uncertain. V was cut by 1 base and J by 1 base, with 8 bases left in between. The germline gives CDR1 LNHDA, CDR2 SQIVND (reference sequence). The CDR3 is 14 amino acids. Here the CDR3 reads CASSIAAGSYEQYF. The DNA for the CDR3 is TGTGCCAGTAGTATAGCTGCAGGTTCCTACGAGCAGTACTTC.